This T cell receptor (beta chain) was found in a study of blood T cell repertoires in COVID-19 (dated by TCRdb to the early 2020s). The study in broad terms: The collaborator samples originated in the United States, Italy and Spain and spanned the acute and convalescent phases of COVID-19. The prospective study material was composed of cDNA or gDNA derived from T cells, B-cell-depleted T cells, or PBMCs. Deeply sampled blood TCRbeta repertoires from subjects exposed to, actively infected with, or recovered from COVID-19 were included in the dataset. The repertoires were released in a freely available public database intended as a resource for research on the immune response to SARS-CoV-2. The samples were drawn from two sources: the first 160 participants of the ongoing ImmuneRACE study, and approximately 1,300 subjects contributed by 6 global collaborators. The sample metadata nearly always contained a de-identified subject ID, COVID-19 status, age in years and sex. Where available, HLA class I and class II types were obtained from metadata supplied by the sample provider rather than from assay-based typing.

V is pruned by 4 bases and J by 4 bases, leaving 12 bases of the junction without a gene match. Per the germline V gene, MGHRA is the CDR1 and YSYEKL is the CDR2. From its cysteine to its phenylalanine, the CDR3 spans 18 amino acids. The sequence is cut down to CDR3 DNA, 54 bases in frame from base 1. Of note for this clone: Its antigen is still unknown. Base qualities are missing; no much larger clone stands one base away.

Collaborating institutions collected whole blood in K2EDTA tubes following their own protocols. For TCRbeta analysis, collaborators shipped samples in one of three forms: frozen whole blood, isolated PBMCs, or DNA extracted from either of those sample types. General conclusions and limits of the study: The amount of clinical and demographic metadata varied by source and participant and was provided uncurated.

The immunoSEQ Assay, a bias-controlled multiplex PCR, was used to amplify TCRbeta CDR3 regions from genomic DNA. The study's processing was this. Within the assay, amplification of reference gene primers was used to estimate how many nucleated cells each sample contained. To quantify the absolute abundance of each unique TCRbeta CDR3 rearrangement, sequence reads were collapsed and filtered. For each sample, productive Simpson clonality was calculated by taking the square root of Simpson's diversity index across productive rearrangements. TCRdb re-hosts the immuneACCESS table, in-frame sequences only. Its copies lack some clones; in the studies checked, an unresolved V gene accounts for under half of them, and the cause for the rest is not known. That table gives V, J and clone size, and the DNA gave D and trimming. The sample data list around 200,000 clones, and about 90% of these were observed just once. The ten largest clonotypes hold under 2% of the sample.

Here the chain combines TRBV4-1 and TRBJ2-5, with 13 bases in between that match TRBD2. The TCR was taken from a man between 18 and 29 years old with active or convalescent COVID-19. Material: peripheral blood. Here the CDR3 is given as CASSPRRTSGGGGETQYF. The DNA sequence is as follows: TGCGCCAGCAGCCCGCGGAGAACTAGCGGGGGGGGTGGAGAGACCCAGTACTTC.